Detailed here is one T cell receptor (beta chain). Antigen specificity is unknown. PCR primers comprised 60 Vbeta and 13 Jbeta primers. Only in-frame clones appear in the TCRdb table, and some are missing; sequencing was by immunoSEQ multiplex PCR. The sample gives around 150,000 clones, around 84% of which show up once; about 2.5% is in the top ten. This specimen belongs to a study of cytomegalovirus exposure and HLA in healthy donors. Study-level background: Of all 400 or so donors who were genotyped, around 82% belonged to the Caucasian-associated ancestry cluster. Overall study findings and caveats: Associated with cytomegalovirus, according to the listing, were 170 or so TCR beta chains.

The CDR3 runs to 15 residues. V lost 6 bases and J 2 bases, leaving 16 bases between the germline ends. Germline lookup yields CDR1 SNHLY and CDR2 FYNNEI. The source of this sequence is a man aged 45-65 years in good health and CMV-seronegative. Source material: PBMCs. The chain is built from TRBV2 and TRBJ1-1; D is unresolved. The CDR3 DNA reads TGTGCCAGCAGAGTGGAGGCAGACCCTAACACTGAAGCTTTCTTT. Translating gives CASRVEADPNTEAFF. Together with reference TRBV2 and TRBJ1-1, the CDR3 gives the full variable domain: EPEVTQTPSHQVTQMGQEVILRCVPISNHLYFYWYRQILGQKVEFLVSFYNNEISEKSEIFDDQFSVERPDGSNFTLKIRSTKLEDSAMYFCASRVEADPNTEAFFGQGTRLTVV.